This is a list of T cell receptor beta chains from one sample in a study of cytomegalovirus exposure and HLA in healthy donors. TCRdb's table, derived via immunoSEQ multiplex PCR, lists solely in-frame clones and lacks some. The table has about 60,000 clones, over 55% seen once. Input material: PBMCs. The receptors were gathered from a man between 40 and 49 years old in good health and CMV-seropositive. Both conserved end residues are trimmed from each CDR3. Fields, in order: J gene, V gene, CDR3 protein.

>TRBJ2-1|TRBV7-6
ASSRGNNEQF
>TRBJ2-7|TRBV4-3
ASSQDSPGPYEQY
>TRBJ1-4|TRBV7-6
ASSMRQGFNEKLF
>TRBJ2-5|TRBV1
TSSQTPEAGGLVTQY
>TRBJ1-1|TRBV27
ASTGGGLGTEAF
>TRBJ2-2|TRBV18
ASSASGAGTGELF
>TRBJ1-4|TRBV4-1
ASSFQATNEKLF
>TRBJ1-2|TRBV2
ASHRTVGVYGYT
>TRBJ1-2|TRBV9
ASSVVLGRGGYT
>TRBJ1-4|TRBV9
ASSASQGYGNEKLF
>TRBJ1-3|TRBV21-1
ASSADRVHGGNTIY
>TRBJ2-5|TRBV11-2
ASERTQETQY
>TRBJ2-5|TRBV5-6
ASSNRDPQETQY
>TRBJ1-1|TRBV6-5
ASTNQGLGTEAF
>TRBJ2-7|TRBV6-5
ASSYYGQGEQY
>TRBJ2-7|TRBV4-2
ASSQDSSLSSYEQY
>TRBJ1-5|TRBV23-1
ASPQEGVHNQPQH
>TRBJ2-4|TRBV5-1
ASSPDTGQQNIQY
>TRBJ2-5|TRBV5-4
ASSPLLAGGPRETQY
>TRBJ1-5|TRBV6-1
ASSDSQYQPQH
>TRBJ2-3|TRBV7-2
ASTSGLAGTNTQY
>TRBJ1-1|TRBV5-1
ASSLGGESTEAF
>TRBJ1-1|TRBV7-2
ASVRVYRDTEAF
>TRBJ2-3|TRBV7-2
ASSSRLAVADTQY
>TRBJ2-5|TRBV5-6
ASSVGLEETQY
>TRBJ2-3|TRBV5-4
ASSLEPAGDTQY